Given below is one T cell receptor (beta chain) in context. Per the study methods: Estimates of nucleated cell counts were drawn from the amplification of reference gene primers. Clones were read by immunoSEQ multiplex PCR, and TCRdb kept only the in-frame ones, dropping some. V, J and clone size derive from that table, while D and trimming were established from the DNA sequence. This sample has around 220,000 clones, with around 84% found just once. V lost 6 bases, J lost 1 base, and 9 bases lay in between. There are 13 residues in the CDR3. The germline CDR1 and CDR2 sequences are MDHEN and SYDVKM. Participant reports of clinical history set cohort assignment. Recovered participants had two consecutive negative NP/OP PCR tests, healthcare professional clearance, or symptom resolution. The sample is drawn from a study of blood T cell repertoires in COVID-19. Study-wide background: Spain, Italy and the United States supplied samples that represented acute and convalescent COVID-19.

This chain connects TRBV28 to TRBJ1-2; D ambiguous. The TCR originated in a middle-aged woman who had recovered from COVID-19. Input material: PBMCs or T cells enriched from blood (not recorded which). CDR3 coding DNA: TGTGCCAGCAGCCTTACAGTTAACTATGGCTACACCTTC. Its protein is CASSLTVNYGYTF.